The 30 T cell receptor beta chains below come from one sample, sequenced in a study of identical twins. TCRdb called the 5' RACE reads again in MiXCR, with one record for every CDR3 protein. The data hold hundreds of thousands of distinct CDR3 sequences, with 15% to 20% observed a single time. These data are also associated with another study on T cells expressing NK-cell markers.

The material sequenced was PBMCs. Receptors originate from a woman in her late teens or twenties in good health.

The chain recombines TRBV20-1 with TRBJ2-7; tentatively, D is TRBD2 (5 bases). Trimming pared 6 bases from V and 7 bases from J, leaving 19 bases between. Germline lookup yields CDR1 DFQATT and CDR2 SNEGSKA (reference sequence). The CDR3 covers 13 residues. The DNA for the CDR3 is TGCAGTGCCCGACCCCTTTCCCGAGGGGAGCAGTACTTC. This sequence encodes CSARPLSRGEQYF.

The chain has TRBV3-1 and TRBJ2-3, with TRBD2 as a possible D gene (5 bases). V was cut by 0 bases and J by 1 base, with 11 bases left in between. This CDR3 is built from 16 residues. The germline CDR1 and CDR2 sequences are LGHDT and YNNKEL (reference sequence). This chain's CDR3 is CASSQDWGARTDTQYF. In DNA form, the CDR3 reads TGTGCCAGCAGCCAAGATTGGGGAGCCCGCACAGATACGCAGTATTTT.

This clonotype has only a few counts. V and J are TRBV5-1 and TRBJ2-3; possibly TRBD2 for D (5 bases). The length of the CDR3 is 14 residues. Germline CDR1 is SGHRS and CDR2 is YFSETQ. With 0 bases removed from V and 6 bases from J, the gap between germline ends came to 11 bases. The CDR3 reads CASSLEDSADTQYF. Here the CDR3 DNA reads TGCGCCAGCAGCTTGGAGGACTCTGCCGATACGCAGTATTTT.

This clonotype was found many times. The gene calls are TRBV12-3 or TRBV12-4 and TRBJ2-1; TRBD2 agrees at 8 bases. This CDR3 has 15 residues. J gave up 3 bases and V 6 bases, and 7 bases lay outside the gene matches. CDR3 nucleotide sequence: TGTGCCAGCAGCCCCACTAGCGGACTCTACAATGAGCAGTTCTTC. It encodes CASSPTSGLYNEQFF.

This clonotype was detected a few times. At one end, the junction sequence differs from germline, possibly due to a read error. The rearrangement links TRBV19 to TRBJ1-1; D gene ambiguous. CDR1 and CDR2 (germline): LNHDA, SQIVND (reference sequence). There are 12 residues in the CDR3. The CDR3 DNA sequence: TGTGCCAGTAGTATCGGGCGGACTGGAGCTTTCTTT. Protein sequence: CASSIGRTGAFF.

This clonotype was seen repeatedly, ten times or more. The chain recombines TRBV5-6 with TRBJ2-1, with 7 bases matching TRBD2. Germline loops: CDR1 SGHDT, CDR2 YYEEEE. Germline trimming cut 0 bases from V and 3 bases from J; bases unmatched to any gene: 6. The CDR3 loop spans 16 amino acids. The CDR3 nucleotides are TGTGCCAGCAGCTTGGGTCTAGCGGTAGGCTACAATGAGCAGTTCTTC. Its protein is CASSLGLAVGYNEQFF.

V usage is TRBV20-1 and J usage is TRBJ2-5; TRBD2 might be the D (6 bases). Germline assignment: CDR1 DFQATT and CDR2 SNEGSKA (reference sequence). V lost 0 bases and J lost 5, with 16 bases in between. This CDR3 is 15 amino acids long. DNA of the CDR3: TGCAGTGCTAGAGATCCCAGCGGGTCAAGGGAGACCCAGTACTTC. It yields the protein CSARDPSGSRETQYF.

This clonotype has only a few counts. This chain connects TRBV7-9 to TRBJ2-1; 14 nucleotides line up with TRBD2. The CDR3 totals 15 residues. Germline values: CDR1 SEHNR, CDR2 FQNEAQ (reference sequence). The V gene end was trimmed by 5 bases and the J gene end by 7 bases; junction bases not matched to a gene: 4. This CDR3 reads CASSEGLAGENEQFF. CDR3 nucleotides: TGTGCCAGCAGCGAGGGACTAGCGGGAGAAAATGAGCAGTTCTTC.

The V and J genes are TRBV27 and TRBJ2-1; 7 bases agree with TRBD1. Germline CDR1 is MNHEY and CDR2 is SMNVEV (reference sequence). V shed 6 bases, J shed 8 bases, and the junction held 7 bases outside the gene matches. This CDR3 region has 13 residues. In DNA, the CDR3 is TGTGCCAGCAGCTCACAGGGGCGGGATGAGCAGTTCTTC. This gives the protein CASSSQGRDEQFF.

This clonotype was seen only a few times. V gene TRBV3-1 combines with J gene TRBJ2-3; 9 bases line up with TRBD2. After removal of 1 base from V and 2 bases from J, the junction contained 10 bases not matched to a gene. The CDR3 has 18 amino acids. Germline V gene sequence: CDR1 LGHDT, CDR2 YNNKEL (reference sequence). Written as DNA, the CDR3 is TGTGCCAGCAGCCAAGCCCTACGCGGGGGGGATAACACAGATACGCAGTATTTT. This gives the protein CASSQALRGGDNTDTQYF.

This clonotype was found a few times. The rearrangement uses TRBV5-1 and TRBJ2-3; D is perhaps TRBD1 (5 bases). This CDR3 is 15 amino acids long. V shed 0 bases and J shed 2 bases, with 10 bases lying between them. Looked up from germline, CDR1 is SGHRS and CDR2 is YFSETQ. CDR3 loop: CASSLGQGNTDTQYF. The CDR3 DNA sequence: TGCGCCAGCAGCTTGGGGCAGGGAAACACAGATACGCAGTATTTT.

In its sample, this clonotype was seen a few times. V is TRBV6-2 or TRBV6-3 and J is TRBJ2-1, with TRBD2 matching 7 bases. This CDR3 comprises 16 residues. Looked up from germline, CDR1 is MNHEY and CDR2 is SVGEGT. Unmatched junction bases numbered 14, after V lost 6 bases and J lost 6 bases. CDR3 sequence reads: CASRSVGLVISNEQFF. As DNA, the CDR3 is TGTGCCAGCAGAAGCGTCGGACTAGTAATCTCCAATGAGCAGTTCTTC.

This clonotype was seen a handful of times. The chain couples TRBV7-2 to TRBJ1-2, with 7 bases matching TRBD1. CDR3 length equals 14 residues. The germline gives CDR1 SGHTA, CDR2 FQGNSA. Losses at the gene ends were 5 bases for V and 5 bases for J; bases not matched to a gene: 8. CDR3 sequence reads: CASSQTGNGYGYTF. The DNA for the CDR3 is TGTGCCAGCAGCCAGACAGGGAATGGATATGGCTACACCTTC.

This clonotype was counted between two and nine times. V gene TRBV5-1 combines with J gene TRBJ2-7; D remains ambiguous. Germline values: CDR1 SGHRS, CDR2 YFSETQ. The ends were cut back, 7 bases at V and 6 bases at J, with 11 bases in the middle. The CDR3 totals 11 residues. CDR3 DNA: TGCGCCAGCGGACGCGGAGCCGAGCAGTACTTC. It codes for CASGRGAEQYF.

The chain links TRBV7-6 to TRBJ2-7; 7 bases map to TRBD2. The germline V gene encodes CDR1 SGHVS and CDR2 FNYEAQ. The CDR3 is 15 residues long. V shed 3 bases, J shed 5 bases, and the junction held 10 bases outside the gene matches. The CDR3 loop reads CASSLTSRNVHEQYF. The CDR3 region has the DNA TGTGCCAGCAGCTTGACTAGCCGGAACGTCCACGAGCAGTACTTC.

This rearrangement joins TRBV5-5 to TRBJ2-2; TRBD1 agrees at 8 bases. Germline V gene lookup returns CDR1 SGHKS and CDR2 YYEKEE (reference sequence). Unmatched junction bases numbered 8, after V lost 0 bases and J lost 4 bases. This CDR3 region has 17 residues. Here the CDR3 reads CASSLAGGQGFTGELFF. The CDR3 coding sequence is TGTGCCAGCAGCTTGGCAGGAGGACAGGGTTTCACCGGGGAGCTGTTTTTT.

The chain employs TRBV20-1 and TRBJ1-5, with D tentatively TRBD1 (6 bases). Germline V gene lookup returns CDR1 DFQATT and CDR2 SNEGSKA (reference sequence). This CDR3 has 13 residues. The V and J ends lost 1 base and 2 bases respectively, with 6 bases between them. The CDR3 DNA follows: TGCAGTGCTAGAGCAGGGGGCAATCAGCCCCAGCATTTT. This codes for CSARAGGNQPQHF.

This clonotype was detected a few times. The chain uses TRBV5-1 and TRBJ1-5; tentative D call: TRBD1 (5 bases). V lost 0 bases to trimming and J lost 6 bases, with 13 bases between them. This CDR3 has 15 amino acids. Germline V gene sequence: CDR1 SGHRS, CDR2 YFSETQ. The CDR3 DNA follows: TGCGCCAGCAGCTTGGAGGGACTAGCAGCTCAGCCCCAGCATTTT. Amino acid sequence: CASSLEGLAAQPQHF.

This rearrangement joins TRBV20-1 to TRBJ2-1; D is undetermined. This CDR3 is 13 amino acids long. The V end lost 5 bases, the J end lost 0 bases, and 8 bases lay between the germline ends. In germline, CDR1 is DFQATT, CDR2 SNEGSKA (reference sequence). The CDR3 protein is CSASPGSYNEQFF. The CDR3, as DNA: TGCAGTGCTTCCCCCGGCTCCTACAATGAGCAGTTCTTC.

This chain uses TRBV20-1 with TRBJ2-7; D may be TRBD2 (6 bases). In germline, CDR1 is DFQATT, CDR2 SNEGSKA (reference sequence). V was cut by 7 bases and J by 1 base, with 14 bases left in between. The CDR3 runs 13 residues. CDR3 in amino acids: CSGGVGPSYEQYF. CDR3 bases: TGCAGTGGGGGGGTCGGGCCATCCTACGAGCAGTACTTC.

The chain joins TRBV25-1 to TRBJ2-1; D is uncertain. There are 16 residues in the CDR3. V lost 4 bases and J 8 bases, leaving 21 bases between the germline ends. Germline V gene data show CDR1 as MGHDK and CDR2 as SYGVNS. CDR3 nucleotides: TGTGCCAGCAGTGTCAACAATTACTACTCTAGGGATGAGCAGTTCTTC. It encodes CASSVNNYYSRDEQFF.

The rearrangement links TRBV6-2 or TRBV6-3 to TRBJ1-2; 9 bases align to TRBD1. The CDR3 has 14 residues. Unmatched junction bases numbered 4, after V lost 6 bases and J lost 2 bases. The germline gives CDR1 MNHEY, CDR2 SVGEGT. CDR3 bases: TGTGCCAGCAGCCACGGACAGGGGAACTATGGCTACACCTTC. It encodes CASSHGQGNYGYTF.

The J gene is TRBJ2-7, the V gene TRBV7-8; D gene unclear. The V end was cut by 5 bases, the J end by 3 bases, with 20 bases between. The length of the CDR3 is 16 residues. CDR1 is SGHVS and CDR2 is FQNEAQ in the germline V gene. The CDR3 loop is CASSHNRNVPLYEQYF. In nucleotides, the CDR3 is TGTGCCAGCAGCCACAACCGGAACGTCCCGCTCTACGAGCAGTACTTC.

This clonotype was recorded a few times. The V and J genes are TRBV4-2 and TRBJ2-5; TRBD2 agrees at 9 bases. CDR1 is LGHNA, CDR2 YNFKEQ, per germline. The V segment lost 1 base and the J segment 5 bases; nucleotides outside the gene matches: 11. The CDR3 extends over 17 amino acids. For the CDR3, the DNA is TGTGCCAGCAGCCAAGGTAGCGGGGGAGCCCTCCGCGAGACCCAGTACTTC. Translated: CASSQGSGGALRETQYF.

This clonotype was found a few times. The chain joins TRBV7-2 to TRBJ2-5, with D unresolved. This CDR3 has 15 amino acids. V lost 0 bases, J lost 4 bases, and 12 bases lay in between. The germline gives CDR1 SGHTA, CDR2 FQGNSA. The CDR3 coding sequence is TGTGCCAGCAGCTTAGCGATAGGCTGGGGAGAGACCCAGTACTTC. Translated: CASSLAIGWGETQYF.

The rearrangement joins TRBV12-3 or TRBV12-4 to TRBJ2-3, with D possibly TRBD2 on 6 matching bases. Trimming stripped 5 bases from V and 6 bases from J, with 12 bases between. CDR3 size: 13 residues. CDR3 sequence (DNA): TGTGCCAGCAGTCAAGGCGGGGAGGATACGCAGTATTTT. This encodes CASSQGGEDTQYF.

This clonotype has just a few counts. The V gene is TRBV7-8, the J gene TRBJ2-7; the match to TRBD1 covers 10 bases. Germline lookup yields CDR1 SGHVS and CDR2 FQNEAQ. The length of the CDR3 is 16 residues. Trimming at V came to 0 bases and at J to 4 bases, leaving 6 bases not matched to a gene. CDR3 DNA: TGTGCCAGCAGCTTAGCCCTAGGACAGGGGGGATACGAGCAGTACTTC. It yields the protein CASSLALGQGGYEQYF.

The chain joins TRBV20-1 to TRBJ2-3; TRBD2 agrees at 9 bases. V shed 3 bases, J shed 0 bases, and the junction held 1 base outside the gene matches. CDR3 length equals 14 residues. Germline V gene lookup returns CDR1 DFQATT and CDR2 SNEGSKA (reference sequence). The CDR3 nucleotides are TGCAGTGCTAGCGGGACTAGCAGCACAGATACGCAGTATTTT. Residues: CSASGTSSTDTQYF.

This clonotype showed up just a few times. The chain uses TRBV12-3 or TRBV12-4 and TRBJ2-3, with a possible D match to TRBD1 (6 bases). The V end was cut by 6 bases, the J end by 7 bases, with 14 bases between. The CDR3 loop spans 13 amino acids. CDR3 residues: CASSMDSLNTQYF. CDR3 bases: TGTGCCAGCAGCATGGACAGCTTAAATACGCAGTATTTT.

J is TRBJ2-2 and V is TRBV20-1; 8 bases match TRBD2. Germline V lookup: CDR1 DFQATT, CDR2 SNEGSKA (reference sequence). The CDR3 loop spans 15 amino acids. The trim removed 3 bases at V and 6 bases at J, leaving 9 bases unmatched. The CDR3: CSASSSGRQAGELFF. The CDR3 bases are TGCAGTGCTAGTTCCAGCGGGAGACAGGCCGGGGAGCTGTTTTTT.